This T cell receptor beta chain emerged from a study of T cell changes during pregnancy in multiple sclerosis. This clone has only one observation. Some clones are missing from TCRdb's copy, which holds only in-frame ones; the method was immunoSEQ multiplex PCR. Here the sample spans 35,000 to 45,000 clones, around nine tenths being singletons. The CDR3 contains 14 residues. Germline V CDR1 and CDR2: SGHTA, FQGNSA. Trimming at V came to 3 bases and at J to 7 bases, leaving 6 bases not matched to a gene. The chain employs TRBV7-2 and TRBJ2-1; TRBD2 aligns across 7 bases. The clonotype was recovered from a female donor with multiple sclerosis, enrolled in a pregnancy study. The sample consisted of CD4+ T cells from peripheral blood mononuclear cells, taken in the third trimester of pregnancy. CDR3 DNA: TGTGCCAGCAGCTTCCGACGGGAGGTAAATGAGCAGTTCTTC. This translates into CASSFRREVNEQFF.